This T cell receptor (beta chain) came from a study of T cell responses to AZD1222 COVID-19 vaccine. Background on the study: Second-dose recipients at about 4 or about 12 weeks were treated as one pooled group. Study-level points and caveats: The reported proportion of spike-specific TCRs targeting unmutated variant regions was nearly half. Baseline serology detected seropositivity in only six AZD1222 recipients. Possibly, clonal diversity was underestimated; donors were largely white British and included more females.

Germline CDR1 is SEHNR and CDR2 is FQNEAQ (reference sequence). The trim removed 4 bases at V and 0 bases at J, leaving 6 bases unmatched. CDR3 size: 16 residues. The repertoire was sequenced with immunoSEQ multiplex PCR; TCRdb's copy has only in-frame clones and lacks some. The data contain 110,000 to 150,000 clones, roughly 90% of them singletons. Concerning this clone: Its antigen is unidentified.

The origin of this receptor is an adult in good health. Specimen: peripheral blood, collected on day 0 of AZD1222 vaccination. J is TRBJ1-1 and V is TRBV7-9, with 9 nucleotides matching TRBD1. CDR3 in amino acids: CASSSGTGTMNTEAFF. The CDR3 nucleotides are TGTGCCAGCAGCTCAGGGACAGGGACTATGAACACTGAAGCTTTCTTT.